A single sample gave rise to the 5 T cell receptor beta chains below, sequenced in a study of blood T cell repertoires in COVID-19. Sequencing was performed with immunoSEQ multiplex PCR; in TCRdb, only in-frame clones are kept and a portion is missing. The sample records 130,000 or so clones, around 84% being singletons. Input material: peripheral blood. These receptors were obtained from an older woman with acute or convalescent COVID-19.

The chain combines TRBV16 with TRBJ1-2, with D possibly TRBD1 on 5 matching bases. Per germline, CDR1 KGHSY and CDR2 FQNENV. This CDR3 is 14 amino acids long. Trimming stripped 2 bases from V and 1 base from J, with 8 bases between. CDR3 sequence reads: CASSQTGGNYGYTF. CDR3 DNA sequence: TGTGCCAGCAGCCAAACAGGCGGTAACTATGGCTACACCTTC.

CDR3 residues: CSVPPVTDTQYF. The CDR3 DNA is TGCAGCGTTCCCCCGGTAACAGATACGCAGTATTTT. V is TRBV29-1 and J is TRBJ2-3; no reliable D call. The CDR3 has 12 residues. The germline V and J ends were trimmed by 5 bases and 3 bases, with 9 bases remaining between them. CDR1 and CDR2 (germline): SQVTM, ANQGSEA.

This clone has a single count. This chain uses TRBV9 with TRBJ1-1; 10 bases align to TRBD1. The CDR3 consists of 17 residues. V dropped 0 bases and J dropped 3; count of bases not matched to a gene: 8. Germline CDR1 reads SGDLS; CDR2 reads YYNGEE. CDR3 DNA: TGTGCCAGCAGCGTAGACCCCGGGACAGGGGTGTACACTGAAGCTTTCTTT. Encoded protein: CASSVDPGTGVYTEAFF. Looking up the rest from reference TRBV9 and TRBJ1-1 gives the full variable domain: DSGVTQTPKHLITATGQRVTLRCSPRSGDLSVYWYQQSLDQGLQFLIQYYNGEERAKGNILERFSAQQFPDLHSELNLSSLELGDSALYFCASSVDPGTGVYTEAFFGQGTRLTVV.

J is TRBJ2-7 and V is TRBV9; D gene unclear. Trimming removed 4 bases from V and 6 bases from J, with 20 bases in between. This CDR3 comprises 15 residues. Per the germline V gene, CDR1 is SGDLS and CDR2 is YYNGEE. Written as DNA, the CDR3 is TGTGCCAGCAGCCAGAGAGGCGACTCGGTAAGCGAGCAGTACTTC. This sequence encodes CASSQRGDSVSEQYF.

V and J are TRBV6-5 and TRBJ1-2; TRBD1 agrees at 10 bases. V lost 8 bases to trimming and J lost 6 bases; unmatched junction nucleotides: 9. The CDR3 contains 14 residues. Germline lookup yields CDR1 MNHEY and CDR2 SVGAGI. The CDR3 DNA follows: TGTGCCAGCTTACCGGGACAGGGGTACCATGGCTACACCTTC. Protein sequence: CASLPGQGYHGYTF.